Listed here are 24 T cell receptor beta chains from one sample, sequenced in a study of shared clonotypes between healthy human individuals. Repertoires were generated with immunoSEQ multiplex PCR, while TCRdb's copy carries only in-frame clones and drops some. Among more than 450,000 clones listed, 70% to 80% were seen once. Sequenced sample: PBMCs. Receptors originate from a middle-aged woman in good health. Some clones in this sample may be carry-over from other donors' samples.

This chain joins TRBV2 and TRBJ2-2; 8 bases are shared with TRBD2. J gave up 3 bases and V 11 bases, and 11 bases lay outside the gene matches. The germline V gene has CDR1 SNHLY and CDR2 FYNNEI. The CDR3 has 15 residues. The CDR3 DNA sequence: TGTGCCTCCCAGGGCAGCGGGAGAGACACCGGGGAGCTGTTTTTT. It codes for CASQGSGRDTGELFF.

A few counts support this clone. The chain combines TRBV10-1 with TRBJ1-2; D is uncertain. Germline CDR1 and CDR2: WNHNN and SYGVQD (reference sequence). CDR3 length: 17 amino acids. The V gene lost 0 bases and the J gene lost 2 bases, with 16 bases spanning the gap. The CDR3 spells CASSESSTGGLNYGYTF. Here the CDR3 DNA reads TGCGCCAGCAGTGAGTCTTCCACGGGTGGGCTGAACTATGGCTACACCTTC.

The J gene is TRBJ2-1, the V gene TRBV19, with D uncertain. This CDR3 is 15 amino acids long. The V end lost 3 bases, the J end lost 0 bases, and 9 bases lay between the germline ends. Germline CDR1 LNHDA, CDR2 SQIVND (reference sequence). The chain's CDR3 is CASSIHSNSYNEQFF. The CDR3 DNA reads as TGTGCCAGTAGTATCCACAGCAACTCCTACAATGAGCAGTTCTTC.

The chain links TRBV9 to TRBJ1-6; D is uncertain. The CDR3 runs 14 residues. The germline V and J ends were trimmed by 1 base and 6 bases, with 8 bases remaining between them. Germline V gene lookup returns CDR1 SGDLS and CDR2 YYNGEE. Here the CDR3 reads CASSVSWGNSPLHF. The CDR3 DNA follows: TGTGCCAGCAGCGTATCATGGGGTAATTCACCCCTCCACTTT.

The genes are TRBV28 and TRBJ2-1, with 7 bases aligning to TRBD1. V shed 5 bases, J shed 4 bases, and the junction held 2 bases outside the gene matches. Germline V gene data show CDR1 as MDHEN and CDR2 as SYDVKM. The CDR3 has 13 amino acids. DNA of the CDR3: TGTGCCAGCAGTCTACAGGGGTACAATGAGCAGTTCTTC. The encoded protein is CASSLQGYNEQFF.

This chain uses TRBV6-6 with TRBJ2-3; the D gene is possibly TRBD2 (5 bases). This CDR3 comprises 14 residues. V was trimmed by 6 bases and J by 0 bases, leaving 10 bases between them. Germline loops: CDR1 MNHNY, CDR2 SVGAGI (reference sequence). The CDR3 DNA sequence: TGTGCCAGCAGCTTAGCGCCCAGCACAGATACGCAGTATTTT. Its translation is CASSLAPSTDTQYF.

The table lists this clone with a count of one. The gene calls are TRBV29-1 and TRBJ2-7, with 9 nucleotides matching TRBD1. The CDR3 length is 17 residues. Germline V gene data show CDR1 as SQVTM and CDR2 as ANQGSEA. V lost 4 bases and J lost 1; bases outside the gene matches: 14. The chain's CDR3 is CSVVGTGFAWSSYEQYF. CDR3 bases: TGCAGCGTTGTTGGGACAGGGTTTGCGTGGTCGTCCTACGAGCAGTACTTC.

This clone showed up just a few times. Here the CDR3 DNA reads TGTGCCAGCAGCCACCCGACTGGGGGGAACACTGAAGCTTTCTTT. This gives the protein CASSHPTGGNTEAFF. V is TRBV4-2 and J is TRBJ1-1; D may be TRBD1 (5 bases). This CDR3 has 15 residues. V lost 3 bases, J lost 1 base, and 12 bases lay in between. CDR1 and CDR2 from the germline V gene are LGHNA and YNFKEQ.

V is TRBV7-3 and J is TRBJ2-1, with 7 positions matching TRBD1. Per the germline V gene, CDR1 is SGHTA and CDR2 is FQGTGA. Trimming cost V 5 bases and J 7 bases; bases outside gene matches: 11. CDR3 size: 15 residues. CDR3 region: CASSPGTAVRNEQFF. Here the CDR3 DNA reads TGTGCCAGCAGCCCAGGGACAGCCGTCCGGAATGAGCAGTTCTTC.

CDR3 bases: TGTGCCTGGAGTGTCGGCAGCCGCTCTGGAAACACCATATATTTT. Encoded protein: CAWSVGSRSGNTIYF. J is TRBJ1-3 and V is TRBV30; no firm D call. Germline CDR1 and CDR2: GTSNPN and SVGIG (reference sequence). Trimming took off 0 bases at V and 0 bases at J, with 9 bases between the two ends. The CDR3 is 15 residues long. The variable domain in full, with the rest retrieved from reference TRBV30 and TRBJ1-3, is SQTIHQWPATLVQPVGSPLSLECTVEGTSNPNLYWYRQAAGRGLQLLFYSVGIGQISSEVPQNLSASRPQDRQFILSSKKLLLSDSGFYLCAWSVGSRSGNTIYFGEGSWLTVV.

This clone has more than one count but fewer than ten. The chain couples TRBV4-2 to TRBJ1-1, with TRBD1 matching over 11 bases. J gave up 0 bases and V 0 bases, and 15 bases lay outside the gene matches. Per germline, CDR1 LGHNA and CDR2 YNFKEQ. This CDR3 spans 21 amino acids. CDR3: CASSQESRDRGNRKMNTEAFF. The CDR3 bases are TGTGCCAGCAGCCAAGAGTCCCGGGACAGGGGGAATCGGAAAATGAACACTGAAGCTTTCTTT.

The chain employs TRBV5-1 and TRBJ2-1; 7 bases line up with TRBD1. Per germline, CDR1 SGHRS and CDR2 YFSETQ. The CDR3 extends over 17 amino acids. J was trimmed by 3 bases and V by 0 bases; bases with no gene match: 9. CDR3 sequence (DNA): TGCGCCAGCAGCTTGGTGGGACAGTTTGGAGTCTACAATGAGCAGTTCTTC. Translated, it gives CASSLVGQFGVYNEQFF.

The rearrangement joins TRBV19 to TRBJ1-2; tentatively, D is TRBD1 (5 bases). V was pared by 6 bases and J by 3 bases, with 17 bases between. Germline CDR1 reads LNHDA; CDR2 reads SQIVND (reference sequence). The CDR3 spans 15 residues. The CDR3 region has the DNA TGTGCCAGTAGACCCGGGGCTCTGGCAGACTATGGCTACACCTTC. It is translated as CASRPGALADYGYTF.

This sequence joins TRBV5-6 and TRBJ2-3, with 9 bases that match TRBD2. This CDR3 has 18 amino acids. The ends lost 0 bases at V and 0 bases at J; junction bases unmatched: 8. CDR1 is SGHDT, CDR2 YYEEEE, per germline. The CDR3 is CASSLGLAGAASTDTQYF. Written as DNA, the CDR3 is TGTGCCAGCAGCTTGGGGTTAGCGGGGGCAGCTAGCACAGATACGCAGTATTTT.

The J gene is TRBJ2-2, the V gene TRBV7-2; possible D gene TRBD1, 5 bases. This CDR3 is built from 15 residues. CDR1 SGHTA and CDR2 FQGNSA come from the germline V gene. Trimming cost V 6 bases and J 1 base, with 12 bases left between them. CDR3: CASSSITGNTGELFF. In DNA form, the CDR3 reads TGTGCCAGCAGTTCTATTACAGGGAACACCGGGGAGCTGTTTTTT.

For this clone: The same CDR3 can be traced to other DNA sequences in this sample. V is TRBV2 and J is TRBJ2-7, with TRBD1 identical over 9 bases. In germline, CDR1 is SNHLY, CDR2 FYNNEI. The CDR3 contains 13 residues. The trim removed 8 bases at V and 1 base at J, leaving 3 bases unmatched. The CDR3 DNA reads as TGTGCCAGCTCCGGGACAGGGTCCTACGAGCAGTACTTC. The encoded protein is CASSGTGSYEQYF.

V usage is TRBV6-1 and J usage is TRBJ2-5, with D unclear. V was pared by 4 bases and J by 5 bases, with 8 bases between. Germline CDR1 is MNHNS and CDR2 is SASEGT. The CDR3 is 12 residues long. The CDR3 DNA is TGTGCCAGCAGTGGGAATATGGAGACCCAGTACTTC. It yields the protein CASSGNMETQYF.

This clone was recorded once. The chain uses TRBV19 and TRBJ2-2, with 11 bases that match TRBD2. CDR3 length equals 15 residues. CDR1 LNHDA and CDR2 SQIVND come from the germline V gene (reference sequence). Trimming took 10 bases from V and 5 from J; bases not matched to a gene: 9. The CDR3 DNA sequence: TGTGCCATTTCTCCGACTAGCGGGATAACCGGGGAGCTGTTTTTT. It is translated as CAISPTSGITGELFF.

This chain uses TRBV10-3 with TRBJ1-1; 7 nucleotides line up with TRBD1. The germline CDR1 and CDR2 sequences are ENHRY and SYGVKD. This CDR3 is built from 14 residues. V gave up 6 bases and J gave up 5 bases; unmatched junction bases: 9. The CDR3 loop is CAISDDRVGTEAFF. CDR3 nucleotides: TGTGCCATCAGCGATGACAGGGTAGGAACTGAAGCTTTCTTT.

This clone occurred many times. The chain couples TRBV29-1 to TRBJ2-7; no clear D gene. Germline loops: CDR1 SQVTM, CDR2 ANQGSEA. The ends were cut back, 1 base at V and 6 bases at J, with 13 bases in the middle. The CDR3 covers 13 residues. DNA of the CDR3: TGCAGCGTTGAAGCAAGTGGGGTCGGCGAGCAGTACTTC. This codes for CSVEASGVGEQYF.

This rearrangement joins TRBV6-7 to TRBJ1-4; 8 nucleotides match TRBD1. TRBV6-7 is an open reading frame, and its role is uncertain. V shed 4 bases and J 7 bases; nucleotides not matched to a gene: 8. The CDR3 length is 15 residues. The CDR3 region has the DNA TGTGCCAGCAGTTTAACCCAGGGGGCAGGTGAAAAACTGTTTTTT. The encoded protein is CASSLTQGAGEKLFF.

The chain links TRBV29-1 to TRBJ2-5; D is perhaps TRBD1 (6 bases). Trimming removed 7 bases from V and 3 bases from J, with 18 bases in between. Germline V lookup: CDR1 SQVTM, CDR2 ANQGSEA. This CDR3 has 14 amino acids. CDR3 coding DNA: TGCAGCGCACAACCAGGGGCAAACGAAGAGACCCAGTACTTC. Translated: CSAQPGANEETQYF. The full variable domain, rest sourced from reference TRBV29-1 and TRBJ2-5, is SAVISQKPSRDICQRGTSLTIQCQVDSQVTMMFWYRQQPGQSLTLIATANQGSEATYESGFVIDKFPISRPNLTFSTLTVSNMSPEDSSIYLCSAQPGANEETQYFGPGTRLLVL.

This clone was detected once. The genes are TRBV15 and TRBJ2-2; D uncertain. Germline assignment: CDR1 LNHNV and CDR2 YYDKDF (reference sequence). V was clipped by 0 bases and J by 1 base, with 6 bases between them. This CDR3 is built from 15 residues. CDR3 region: CATSRDRENTGELFF. The CDR3 DNA sequence: TGTGCCACCAGCAGAGATAGGGAGAACACCGGGGAGCTGTTTTTT.

This clone is a singleton in its sample. V gene TRBV27 combines with J gene TRBJ1-1; D not certain. Germline lookup yields CDR1 MNHEY and CDR2 SMNVEV (reference sequence). The V gene lost 0 bases and the J gene lost 11 bases, with 13 bases spanning the gap. The CDR3 has 13 residues. DNA for the CDR3: TGTGCCAGCAGTTTATCCCGGGTAGGGTCCGCTTTCTTT. Protein: CASSLSRVGSAFF.